Shown below are 11 T cell receptor beta chains from a single sample sequenced in a study of T-cell reconstitution after alpha-beta-depleted transplantation in children. Using unique molecular identifiers, the investigators prepared the TCRbeta library. TCRdb reprocessed the PCR reads via MiXCR and lists one record per CDR3 protein. The table records 150,000 to 200,000 distinct CDR3 sequences, more than 12% of them present only once. The sample in question was PBMCs from the stem cell graft donor, obtained from the stem cell graft. These receptors all come from a human donor who donated a stem cell graft to a child with acute lymphoblastic leukemia.

Details on this clonotype: This may arise from a read error, as a much more abundant clone is one base away. This rearrangement joins TRBV27 to TRBJ1-2, with D uncertain. The CDR3 loop spans 15 amino acids. In germline, CDR1 is MNHEY, CDR2 SMNVEV (reference sequence). The CDR3 reads CASTLLGLRTGGYTF. The CDR3 nucleotides are TGTGCCAGCACTTTACTAGGCCTCAGGACGGGTGGCTACACCTTC.

This clonotype was picked up a small number of times. This chain connects TRBV20-1 to TRBJ1-1, with D hard to call. CDR1 and CDR2 (germline): DFQATT, SNEGSKA (reference sequence). The CDR3 runs 14 residues. Deletions cut 7 bases from V and 6 bases from J, with 21 bases between. The CDR3 is CSGSSPLEDSEAFF. CDR3 nucleotide sequence: TGCAGTGGGAGCTCCCCTTTAGAGGATTCTGAAGCTTTCTTT.

To note about this clonotype: The DNA is left out, because the CDR3 cannot be placed on it with certainty; the CDR3 is given as TCRdb lists it. The chain combines TRBV29-1 with TRBJ1-1. Germline lookup yields CDR1 SQVTM and CDR2 ANQGSEA. The CDR3 totals 13 residues, both ends included. CDR3 region: CSVEVGEGTFGHF.

Notes on this clonotype: A much larger clone is a single base away; this may be a read error. The V gene is TRBV13, the J gene TRBJ2-6, with unresolved D. The CDR3 extends over 20 amino acids. Germline assignment: CDR1 PRHDT and CDR2 FYEKMQ (reference sequence). DNA for the CDR3: TGTGCCATCAGCTCCCTGATGGGGAACAGCCCTGACTCTGGGGCCAACGTCCTGACTTTC. Protein product: CAISSLMGNSPDSGANVLTF.

This clonotype was seen many times. The V and J genes are TRBV7-9 and TRBJ2-3; no clear D. Germline-derived CDR1 and CDR2 are SEHNR and FQNEAQ (reference sequence). The CDR3 runs 12 residues. With 2 bases removed from V and 7 bases from J, the gap between germline ends came to 7 bases. As DNA, the CDR3 is TGTGCCAGCAGCTTAAACAGAAATACGCAGTATTTT. Translation: CASSLNRNTQYF.

This clonotype was detected many times. This chain connects TRBV12-3 or TRBV12-4 to TRBJ1-3, with D unclear. V shed 3 bases and J shed 3 bases, with 0 bases lying between them. The CDR3 has 11 residues. The CDR3 DNA follows: TGTGCCAGCAGTTTTGGAAACACCATATATTTT. This translates into CASSFGNTIYF.

In this sample, this clonotype turned up many times. This sequence joins TRBV10-3 and TRBJ2-1; 8 bases agree with TRBD2. The length of the CDR3 is 12 residues. With V trimmed by 11 bases and J by 7 bases, 7 bases remained unmatched. The germline gives CDR1 ENHRY, CDR2 SYGVKD. The CDR3 loop reads CASDPGGNEQFF. The CDR3 DNA reads as TGTGCCTCAGATCCGGGGGGGAATGAGCAGTTCTTC.

This clonotype was counted many times. The chain uses TRBV4-1 and TRBJ2-3, with a possible D match to TRBD1 (5 bases). This CDR3 has 12 residues. Germline assignment: CDR1 MGHRA and CDR2 YSYEKL. V was trimmed by 4 bases and J by 9 bases, leaving 11 bases between them. In DNA form, the CDR3 reads TGCGCCAGCAGCCTCAGAGCAGGGACGCAGTATTTT. Translation: CASSLRAGTQYF.

Many counts were recorded for this clonotype. The rearrangement joins TRBV24-1 to TRBJ2-7, with 8 bases matching TRBD2. CDR3 length: 15 residues. With V trimmed by 3 bases and J by 5 bases, 8 bases remained unmatched. From germline, CDR1 is KGHDR and CDR2 SFDVKD. CDR3 amino acids: CATSDPGTRGNEQYF. In nucleotides, the CDR3 is TGTGCCACCAGTGATCCCGGGACTAGGGGTAACGAGCAGTACTTC.

This clonotype was recorded many times. This chain links TRBV10-3 with TRBJ2-1, with TRBD2 matching over 11 bases. This CDR3 spans 15 amino acids. Germline CDR1 reads ENHRY; CDR2 reads SYGVKD. With 6 bases clipped from V and 8 bases from J, the junction kept 9 bases outside the gene matches. The CDR3 here is CAIRDLAGGYDEQFF. The CDR3 nucleotides are TGTGCCATCAGAGACCTAGCGGGAGGATATGATGAGCAGTTCTTC.

This clonotype appeared many times. This rearrangement joins TRBV12-3 or TRBV12-4 to TRBJ2-1, with 11 bases lining up with TRBD2. Trimming cost V 5 bases and J 3 bases; bases outside gene matches: 3. CDR3 length: 15 amino acids. The CDR3 is CASSTTSGSYNEQFF. The CDR3 nucleotides are TGTGCCAGCAGTACCACTAGCGGGAGCTACAATGAGCAGTTCTTC.